The subject of this entry is one T cell receptor (beta chain). The antigen is not known. This entry comes from a study of human T cells and chemical hapten exposure. About the study: Variability of per-sample TCR yields stemmed mainly from small differences in pooled library volume. Broader study findings: Sensitizing with DPC caused no change in TCRs above 1 in 1000 frequency. Alopecia was present in the donors, so their immune response may differ from healthy people's.

Per germline, CDR1 LGHNA and CDR2 YSLEER. This CDR3 region has 12 residues. V was cut by 1 base and J by 5 bases, with 4 bases left in between. TCRdb analysed the RACE reads with MiXCR anew, one entry per CDR3 protein. The sample records some 82,000 distinct CDR3 sequences, around 10% being singletons. Time point here: patch test 1, 2 weeks after DPC sensitization. The treatment denotes: therapeutic diphenylcyclopropenone sensitization with weekly scalp DPC. The chain links TRBV4-3 to TRBJ2-3; no clear D gene. The sequencing here drew on whole blood, taken in connection with sensitization to the hapten diphenylcyclopropenone (DPC). The TCR sequence derives from a woman aged 45-60 years with alopecia areata. Some clones in this sample may be carry-over from other donors' samples. The CDR3 DNA sequence: TGCGCCAGCAGCCAAGGAATAGATACGCAGTATTTT. Its protein is CASSQGIDTQYF.